The clone carrying this T cell receptor beta chain occurred a few times. Its antigen is undetermined. The CDR3 loop spans 17 amino acids. Germline loops: CDR1 MNHEY, CDR2 SVGEGT. Germline trimming cut 2 bases from V and 5 bases from J; bases unmatched to any gene: 9. The data belong to a study of T cells after yellow fever vaccination. Findings and caveats of the study: Subsequent booster samples again held most clones from primary vaccination (approximately 95% CD4, nearly 90% CD8).

As TCR cDNA was made by 5'RACE template switching, a universal primer site and UMIs were added. TCRdb fed the 5' RACE reads into MiXCR, producing one record per CDR3 protein. The sample records around 340,000 distinct CDR3 sequences, around an eighth being singletons. Sequenced here: CD4+ T cells sorted from PBMCs, sampled 15 days after the yellow fever booster vaccination. The chain uses TRBV6-2 or TRBV6-3 and TRBJ2-3; 11 nucleotides align to TRBD2. This TCR came from a man aged 18 to 30 who received the YFV17D yellow fever vaccine. CDR3: CASSYLFSGGVRDTQYF. CDR3 DNA: TGTGCCAGCAGTTACCTTTTTAGCGGGGGGGTCAGAGATACGCAGTATTTT.